This TCR beta chain was captured by sequencing in a study of cytomegalovirus exposure and HLA in healthy donors. Germline lookup yields CDR1 SGDLS and CDR2 YYNGEE. There are 12 residues in the CDR3. Trimming removed 3 bases from V and 10 bases from J; junction bases left unmatched: 1. TCRdb keeps only in-frame clones here, not all; method: immunoSEQ multiplex PCR. The sample lists 200,000 to 250,000 clones; approximately 87% were seen once. The V call is TRBV9, the J call TRBJ2-2; 9 bases line up with TRBD1. Input material: PBMCs. This receptor was taken from a woman between 18 and 30 years old in good health and CMV-seronegative. The CDR3 DNA reads TGTGCCAGCAGCGGGACAGGGGCGGAGCTGTTTTTT. Translation: CASSGTGAELFF.